The rows below give T cell receptor beta chains drawn from one sample of a study of OX40 agonist ivuxolimab in advanced cancers. Measured with immunoSEQ multiplex PCR; TCRdb has only the in-frame clones, and not every one. The data show tens of thousands of clones, with about 80% seen just once and roughly a tenth held by the top ten. The specimen comprised CD4+ or CD8+ T cells sorted from blood, sampled in a trial of the OX40 agonist ivuxolimab. Receptors were obtained from an adult with an advanced solid tumor such as melanoma, head and neck, liver or kidney cancer. Both conserved end residues are part of each CDR3. The order of the fields is V gene, J gene, clone size, D gene, CDR3 DNA, CDR3 protein. The D gene is left open where the match is weak. Clone size is given for some rows only: seen once, a few or many times, or a class if the clone is expanded.

>TRBV5-4|TRBJ2-3|-|-
TGTGCCAGCAGCTTGGGGGGTCGAACTTTGAAAGCTAGCACAGATACGCAGTATTTT
CASSLGGRTLKASTDTQYF
>TRBV2|TRBJ2-7|-|-
TGTGCCAGCAGTGAAAGAGGGAGTGGCTCCTACGAGCAGTACTTC
CASSERGSGSYEQYF
>TRBV2|TRBJ1-1|few|-
TGTGCCAGCAGTGTACGGGTCGAAGCTTTCTTT
CASSVRVEAFF
>TRBV2|TRBJ2-1|-|TRBD2
TGTGCCAGCAGACTAGCGGTCTACAATGAGCAGTTCTTC
CASRLAVYNEQFF
>TRBV7-9|TRBJ2-3|-|TRBD2
TGTGCCAGCAGCCCAAGTCGGACTAGTTCCACAGATACGCAGTATTTT
CASSPSRTSSTDTQYF
>TRBV25-1|TRBJ1-1|-|-
TGTGCCAGCAGCCCCCGGGTGAACACTGAAGCTTTCTTT
CASSPRVNTEAFF
>TRBV5-8|TRBJ2-5|-|-
TGTGCCAGCAGCTTGACCGGGACCCAGTACTTC
CASSLTGTQYF
>TRBV7-9|TRBJ1-1|-|TRBD1
TGTGCCAGCAGCGGAAGGGACAGGGGGCCTGCTTTCTTT
CASSGRDRGPAFF
>TRBV5-1|TRBJ2-1|few|-
TGCGCCAGCAGCCCCTGTGAGATCTTC
CASSPCEIF
>TRBV28|TRBJ1-3|-|TRBD1
TGTGCCAGCAGTTTATTGGAGGGGGCAGCGCGGGGAAACACCATATATTTT
CASSLLEGAARGNTIYF
>TRBV6-7|TRBJ2-7|-|TRBD1
TGTGCCAGAAGTAACTGCGGGACAGGGTCCTACGAGCAGTACTTC
CARSNCGTGSYEQYF
>TRBV5-1|TRBJ2-5|-|TRBD1
TGCGCCAGCAGCTTCGAGCGACAGGGCGCCCAGTACTTC
CASSFERQGAQYF
>TRBV18|TRBJ2-5|-|TRBD2
TGTGCCAGCTCAGGGGGACTAGCGGGAGGAGAGACCCAGTACTTC
CASSGGLAGGETQYF
>TRBV6-6|TRBJ2-1|-|-
TGTGCCAGCAGTGACAATGAGCAGTTCTTC
CASSDNEQFF
>TRBV4-1|TRBJ1-1|-|TRBD1
TGCGCCAGCAGCCGCGGACAGGGGTACACTGAAGCTTTCTTT
CASSRGQGYTEAFF
>TRBV6-6|TRBJ2-2|-|TRBD2
TGTGCCAGCAGCCTACTAGCGGGAGGTTACACCGGGGAGCTGTTTTTT
CASSLLAGGYTGELFF
>TRBV19|TRBJ1-5|-|-
TGTGCCAGTAGTGCGGTTCTCGCAGGAATCAATCAGCCCCAGCATTTT
CASSAVLAGINQPQHF
>TRBV11-3|TRBJ2-1|-|-
TGTGCCAGCAGCTTAGTAGGGGGCAATGAGCAGTTCTTC
CASSLVGGNEQFF
>TRBV18|TRBJ2-2|-|-
TGTGCCAGCTCCCCCGGGACAAACACCGGGGAGCTGTTTTTT
CASSPGTNTGELFF
>TRBV11-2|TRBJ2-5|-|TRBD2
TGTGCCAGCAGCATTACCGGGACTAGCGCACGGGAGACCCAGTACTTC
CASSITGTSARETQYF
>TRBV18|TRBJ1-1|-|TRBD1
TGTGCCAGCTCTTCGGCAGGGGGTGAAGTCACTGAAGCTTTCTTT
CASSSAGGEVTEAFF
>TRBV6-6|TRBJ1-2|-|-
TGTGCCAGCAGGGTCGATCAGGGATCGTATGGCTACACCTTC
CASRVDQGSYGYTF
>TRBV19|TRBJ2-6|-|TRBD1
TGTGCCAGTAGTATCGACAGGGGAACCCTCTCTGGGGCCAACGTCCTGACTTTC
CASSIDRGTLSGANVLTF
>TRBV6-5|TRBJ2-1|-|TRBD2
TGTGCCAGCACCCCCTGGGGGGGGACGTACAATGAGCAGTTCTTC
CASTPWGGTYNEQFF
>TRBV9|TRBJ2-1|-|TRBD1
TGTGCCAGCAGCGTAGCGACAGGGACAACGGGGAGCTACAATGAGCAGTTCTTC
CASSVATGTTGSYNEQFF
>TRBV2|TRBJ1-5|-|-
TGTGCCAGCAGTGTCTCCGGCCTTCGCAATCAGCCCCAGCATTTT
CASSVSGLRNQPQHF
>TRBV6-1|TRBJ1-1|once|-
TGTGCCAGCAAGGAGTATGGGGGCCCGATGGAGTGGGCTTTCTTT
CASKEYGGPMEWAFF
>TRBV18|TRBJ2-3|-|-
TGTGCCAGCAGCACAGATACGCAGTATTTT
CASSTDTQYF